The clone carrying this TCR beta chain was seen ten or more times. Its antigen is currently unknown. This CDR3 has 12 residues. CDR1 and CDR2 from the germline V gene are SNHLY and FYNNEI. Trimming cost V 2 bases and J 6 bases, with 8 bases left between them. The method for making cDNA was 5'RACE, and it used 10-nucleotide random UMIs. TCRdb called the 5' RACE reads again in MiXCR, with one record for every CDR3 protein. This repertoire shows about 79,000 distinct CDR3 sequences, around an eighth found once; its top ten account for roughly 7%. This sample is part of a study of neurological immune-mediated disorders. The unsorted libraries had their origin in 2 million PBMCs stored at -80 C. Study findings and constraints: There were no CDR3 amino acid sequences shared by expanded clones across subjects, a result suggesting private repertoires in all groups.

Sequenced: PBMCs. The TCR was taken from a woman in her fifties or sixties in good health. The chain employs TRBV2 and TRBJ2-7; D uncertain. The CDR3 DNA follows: TGTGCCAGCAGTGAAACCCCCCGCGAGCAGTACTTC. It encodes CASSETPREQYF.